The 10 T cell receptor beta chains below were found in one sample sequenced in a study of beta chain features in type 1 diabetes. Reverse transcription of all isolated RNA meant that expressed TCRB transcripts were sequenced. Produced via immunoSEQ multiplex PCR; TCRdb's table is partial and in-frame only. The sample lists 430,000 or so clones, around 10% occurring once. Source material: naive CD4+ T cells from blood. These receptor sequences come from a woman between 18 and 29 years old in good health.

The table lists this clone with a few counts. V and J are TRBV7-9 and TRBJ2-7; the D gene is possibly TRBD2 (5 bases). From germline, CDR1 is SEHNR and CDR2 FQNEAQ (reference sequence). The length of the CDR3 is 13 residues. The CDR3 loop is CASSFIGLQGIHV. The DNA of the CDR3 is TGTGCCAGCAGCTTTATTGGACTCCAAGGTATCCACGTC.

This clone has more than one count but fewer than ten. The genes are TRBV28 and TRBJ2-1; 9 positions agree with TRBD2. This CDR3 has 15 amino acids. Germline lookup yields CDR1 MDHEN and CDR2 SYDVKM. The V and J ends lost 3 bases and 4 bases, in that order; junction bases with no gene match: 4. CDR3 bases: TGTGCCAGCAGTTTTGGCCTAGCGGGGTACAATGAGCAGTTCTTC. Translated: CASSFGLAGYNEQFF.

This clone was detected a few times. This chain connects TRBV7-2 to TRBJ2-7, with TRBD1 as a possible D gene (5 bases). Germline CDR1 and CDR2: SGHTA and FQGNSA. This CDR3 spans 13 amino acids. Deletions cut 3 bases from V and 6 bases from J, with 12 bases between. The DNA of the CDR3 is TGTGCCAGCAGCTTTCCAGGGCTTGGCGAGCAGTACGTC. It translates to CASSFPGLGEQYV.

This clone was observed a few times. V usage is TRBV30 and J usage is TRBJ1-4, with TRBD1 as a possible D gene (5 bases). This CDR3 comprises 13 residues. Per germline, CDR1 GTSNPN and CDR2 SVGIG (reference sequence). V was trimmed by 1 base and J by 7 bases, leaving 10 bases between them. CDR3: CAWSGGYGEKLFF. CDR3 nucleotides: TGTGCCTGGAGTGGGGGGTACGGTGAAAAACTGTTTTTT.

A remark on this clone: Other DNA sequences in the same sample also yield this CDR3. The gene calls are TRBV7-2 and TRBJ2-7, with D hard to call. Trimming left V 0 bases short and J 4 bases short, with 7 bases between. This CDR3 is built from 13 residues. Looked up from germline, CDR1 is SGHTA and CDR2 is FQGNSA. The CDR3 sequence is CASSLAGGYEQYF. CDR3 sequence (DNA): TGTGCCAGCAGCTTAGCGGGCGGTTACGAGCAGTACTTC.

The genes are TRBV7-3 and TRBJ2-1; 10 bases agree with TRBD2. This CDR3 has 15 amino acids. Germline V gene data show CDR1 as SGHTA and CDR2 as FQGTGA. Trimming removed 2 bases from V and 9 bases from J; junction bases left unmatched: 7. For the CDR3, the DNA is TGTGCCAGCAGCTTAGCTAGCGGGAGATTAGGTGAGCAGTTCTTC. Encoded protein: CASSLASGRLGEQFF.

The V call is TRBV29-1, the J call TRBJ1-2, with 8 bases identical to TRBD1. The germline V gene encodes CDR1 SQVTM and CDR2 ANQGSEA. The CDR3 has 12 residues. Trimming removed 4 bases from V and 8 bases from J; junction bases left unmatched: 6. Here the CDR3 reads CSVADRDWGYTF. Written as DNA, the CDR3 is TGCAGCGTTGCGGACAGGGATTGGGGCTACACCTTC.

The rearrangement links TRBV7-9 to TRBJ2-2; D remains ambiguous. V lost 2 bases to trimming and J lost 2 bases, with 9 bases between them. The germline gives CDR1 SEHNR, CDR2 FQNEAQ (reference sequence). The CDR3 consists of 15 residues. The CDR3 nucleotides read TGTGCCAGCAGCTTAATCGTCCCAAACACCGGGGAGCTGTTTTTT. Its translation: CASSLIVPNTGELFF.

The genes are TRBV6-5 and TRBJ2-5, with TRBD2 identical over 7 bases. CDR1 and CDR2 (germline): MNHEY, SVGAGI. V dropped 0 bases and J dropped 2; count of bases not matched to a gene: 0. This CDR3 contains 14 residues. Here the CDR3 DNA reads TGTGCCAGCAGTTACTCGGGACTACAAGAGACCCAGTACTTC. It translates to CASSYSGLQETQYF.

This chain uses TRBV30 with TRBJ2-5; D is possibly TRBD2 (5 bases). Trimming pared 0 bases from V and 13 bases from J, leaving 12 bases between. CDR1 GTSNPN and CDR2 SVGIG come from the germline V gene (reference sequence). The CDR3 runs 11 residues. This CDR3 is CAWSVRASRYF. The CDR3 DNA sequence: TGTGCCTGGAGTGTACGGGCTAGCCGGTACTTC.